This TCR beta chain is from a study of CD8+CD57+ T cells in acquired aplastic anemia (dated by TCRdb to between 2017 and 2018). In terms of the full investigation: A mean of roughly 3.2 ug of DNA, ranging from about 0.19 to 27.4 ug, was extracted from sorted CD4+ and CD8+ cells. CD8+CD57+ expansion was defined as a frequency above the mean frequency observed in healthy subjects. The full study reports these points: CD8+ Simpson's diversity did not differ significantly between patients and healthy controls (P=0.060). Although 25 to 30 CD8+ CDR3 sequences were shared by patients and controls, these sequences appeared highly expressed in patients and within the immunodominant clones of patients.

Taken from cysteine to phenylalanine, the CDR3 has 13 residues. Of all the DNA, just the CDR3 is kept, 39 bases in frame from base 1. The germline V gene (reference sequence) provides CDR1 DFQATT and CDR2 SNEGSKA. V and J are truncated by 1 base and 7 bases respectively, leaving an intervening sequence of 8 bases. Genomic DNA was used as template for profiling of TCR beta VDJ combinations and CDR3 sequences. An Illumina HiSeq 2000 was used for TCR repertoire sequencing. Under the source paper's analysis protocol: Repertoires were assessed using TRBV/TRBJ rearrangement plots, CDR3 size and DJ length profiles, and Simpson's diversity index. The most abundant DNA sequence in the deep sequencing data was defined as the immunodominant clone. CDR3 amino acid sequences were checked for sharing between subjects and were compared against published repertoires and the VDJdb database. TCRdb applied fastp at Q25 and MiXCR to the public reads, then kept only in-frame beta chains. Here each entry gathers all rows of one CDR3 protein and keeps the most common genes and DNA. In this record, the V and J calls reflect TCRdb's handling and not the investigators' own analysis. A total of fewer than 300,000 distinct CDR3 sequences appear in this sample, around 82% of them only once. Roughly 42% of the sample is in the top ten clones.

Patients chosen for sequencing had shown expansion of CD8+CD57+ cells by flow cytometry. Every patient had a diagnosis of severe acquired aplastic anemia based on International Study of Aplastic Anemia and Agranulocytosis and Camitta criteria. Patients had received no therapy at the time of blood sampling. TCR repertoires of sorted CD4+ and CD8+ blood T cells from severe aplastic anemia patients and healthy subjects were deep-sequenced in the study. Patients were enrolled under clinicaltrials.gov protocols 00001620, 01623167, 00001397, 00071045, 00081523 and 00961064 in the USA. Ficoll-Paque density gradient centrifugation was used to isolate peripheral blood mononuclear cells. Before DNA extraction, CD4+ and CD8+ T cells were sorted by FACS or by magnetic beads. Concerning this clonotype: There is no known antigen for this receptor. No base quality values were provided; no much bigger clone lies one nucleotide off.

The chain uses TRBV20-1 and TRBJ1-6; the D gene assignment is ambiguous. The source is a human donor with aplastic anemia. The sample taken for sequencing was sorted CD4+, CD8+, or CD8+CD57+ T cells (not recorded which) from PBMCs. The nucleotide sequence is given as TGCAGTGCTAGAGGAATAGAGAATTCACCCCTCCACTTT. Its translation reads: CSARGIENSPLHF.